The source of this TCR beta chain is a study of blood T cell repertoires in COVID-19. Study context: Samples taken during acute and convalescent COVID-19 were collected in the United States, Italy and Spain. T cells, B-cell-depleted T cells, or PBMCs provided the cDNA or gDNA that served as material.

Authors' analysis steps: Scientists estimated how many nucleated cells there were by amplifying reference gene primers. The data were produced by immunoSEQ multiplex PCR, yet TCRdb's version contains in-frame clones alone and is incomplete. V and J calls and clone size are copied from that table; D and trimming were computed from the DNA. The sample includes around 260,000 clones, 85% to 90% of them seen just once. Germline CDR1 reads LNHDA; CDR2 reads SQIVND (reference sequence). Germline trimming cut 8 bases from V and 6 bases from J; bases unmatched to any gene: 5. This CDR3 contains 13 residues. Sequencing was done on a sample of peripheral blood. This receptor was taken from a man aged 25 to 45 with acute or convalescent COVID-19. The V call is TRBV19, the J call TRBJ2-3; 10 bases agree with TRBD2. The CDR3 loop is CASRATSGDTQYF. The DNA of the CDR3 is TGTGCCAGTCGGGCGACTAGCGGGGATACGCAGTATTTT. Complete variable domain (other parts from reference TRBV19 and TRBJ2-3): DGGITQSPKYLFRKEGQNVTLSCEQNLNHDAMYWYRQDPGQGLRLIYYSQIVNDFQKGDIAEGYSVSREKKESFPLTVTSAQKNPTAFYLCASRATSGDTQYFGPGTRLTVL.